This entry lists 4 T cell receptor beta chains sequenced from one sample in a study of shared clonotypes between healthy human individuals. Method: immunoSEQ multiplex PCR; TCRdb's copy keeps in-frame clones and lacks some. Found here are 2 million to 2.5 million clones, almost 96% of them singletons; the top ten hold around 0.13%. The sequenced material came from naive CD4+ T cells sorted from blood. The subset is: CD45RA+ positively selected. The receptors were sampled from a man between 18 and 35 years old in good health.

The count of this clone is one. The chain has TRBV15 and TRBJ1-2, with TRBD1 identical over 7 bases. Trimming cost V 1 base and J 8 bases; bases outside gene matches: 13. The CDR3 covers 16 residues. Germline V gene lookup returns CDR1 LNHNV and CDR2 YYDKDF (reference sequence). The chain's CDR3 is CATSRAKEGALGGYTF. The CDR3 DNA reads as TGTGCCACCAGCAGAGCAAAAGAGGGGGCTTTGGGAGGCTACACCTTC.

This rearrangement joins TRBV5-4 to TRBJ2-5; D gene ambiguous. CDR3 size: 15 residues. CDR1 is SGHNT, CDR2 YYREEE, per germline (reference sequence). V lost 4 bases to trimming and J lost 5 bases, with 18 bases between them. The CDR3 region has the DNA TGTGCCAGCAGCCCGAAGAACCTGGAAGGGGAGACCCAGTACTTC. It yields the protein CASSPKNLEGETQYF. The entire variable domain, with the rest obtained from reference TRBV5-4 and TRBJ2-5, is as follows: ETGVTQSPTHLIKTRGQQVTLRCSSQSGHNTVSWYQQALGQGPQFIFQYYREEENGRGNFPPRFSGLQFPNYSSELNVNALELDDSALYLCASSPKNLEGETQYFGPGTRLLVL.

The V gene is TRBV11-2, the J gene TRBJ2-6; no clear D. CDR1 and CDR2 from the germline V gene are SGHAT and FQNNGV. V lost 2 bases, J lost 2 bases, and 10 bases lay in between. The CDR3 has 16 amino acids. DNA of the CDR3: TGTGCCAGCAGCTTAAATTGGGTAGCTGGGGCCAACGTCCTGACTTTC. Its translation: CASSLNWVAGANVLTF.

V is TRBV4-3 and J is TRBJ1-5; D gene ambiguous. The CDR3 covers 14 residues. Trimming left V 0 bases short and J 4 bases short, with 7 bases between. Germline V CDR1 and CDR2: LGHNA, YSLEER. CDR3 in DNA: TGCGCCAGCAGCCAAGATCGGAGTAATCAGCCCCAGCATTTT. Translation: CASSQDRSNQPQHF.